This TCR beta chain was obtained from a study of response to subunit inactivated influenza vaccine. General observations from the study: Authors suggested that a seasonal influenza vaccination recruits few new T cells each time.

A single record per CDR3 protein comes from TCRdb applying MiXCR to the RT-PCR reads. The data show around 300,000 distinct CDR3 sequences, with 20% to 25% seen just once and around a tenth held by the top ten. A few counts support this clonotype. The target antigen is unknown. The germline CDR1 and CDR2 sequences are SGHRS and YFSETQ. V lost 2 bases and J 1 base, leaving 9 bases between the germline ends. This CDR3 contains 14 residues. The source is a man aged 50-75 years who received an inactivated influenza vaccine. The rearrangement uses TRBV5-1 and TRBJ1-1; D uncertain. The sample in question was PBMCs from blood, obtained 21 months after vaccination. CDR3: CASSFRLRNTEAFF. The CDR3 region has the DNA TGCGCCAGCAGCTTCCGCCTACGGAACACTGAAGCTTTCTTT.